The present T cell receptor beta chain was sequenced within a study of T cell responses to AZD1222 COVID-19 vaccine. About the research overall: Combined were second doses at about 4 or about 12 weeks.

Findings of the study overall: It was only after the peak T cell response that any repertoires were sampled. Spike as a whole was targeted by vaccine-associated CD4 TCRs, dominant at 160-218 and 743-854.

Produced via immunoSEQ multiplex PCR; TCRdb's table is partial and in-frame only. Of fewer than 150,000 clones in the sample, more than 85% were seen once. A remark on this clone: Its antigen is still unknown.

The CDR3 is made up of 11 amino acids. Trimming removed 2 bases from V and 7 bases from J, with 9 bases in between. Per the germline V gene, CDR1 is DFQATT and CDR2 is SNEGSKA (reference sequence). Sequencing used peripheral blood, obtained on day 0 of AZD1222 vaccination. The sequence derives from an adult in good health. The chain combines TRBV20-1 with TRBJ2-7; D ambiguous. The CDR3 DNA sequence: TGCAGTGCTAGACGTGTTGGAGAGCAGTACTTC. This gives the protein CSARRVGEQYF.